This TCR beta chain is drawn from a study of spatial heterogeneity in lung cancer. At the level of the study: Sequence detection consistently recorded a greater number of beta-chain than alpha-chain sequences. General study findings and limits: At tumor resection, ubiquitous expanded TCRs were detected in blood more often than later.

Every TCR cDNA molecule carried a tag that served as a unique molecular identifier. TCRdb used MiXCR to reprocess the 5' RACE reads, holding one entry per CDR3 protein. The sample includes 45,000 to 55,000 distinct CDR3 sequences, under 6% of them seen just once. Concerning this clonotype: Its cognate antigen is unknown.

Germline CDR1 SGHKS, CDR2 YYEKEE (reference sequence). This CDR3 has 15 amino acids. Trimming took 7 bases from V and 4 from J; bases not matched to a gene: 13. Noted time point: sample taken at primary tumor resection. Whole RNA, which was extracted from tumor, nontumor lung tissue or frozen PBMC, was sequenced without any cell sorting. The donor population consisted of some 67 patients with untreated, early-stage non-small cell lung cancer. The TCR originated in a male donor with early-stage non-small cell lung cancer. Sequencing used PBMCs, obtained at surgery. The genes are TRBV5-5 and TRBJ2-7; 8 positions match TRBD1. The CDR3 reads CASSEAGTGPYEQYF. DNA of the CDR3: TGTGCCAGCTCCGAGGCCGGGACAGGACCTTACGAGCAGTACTTC.